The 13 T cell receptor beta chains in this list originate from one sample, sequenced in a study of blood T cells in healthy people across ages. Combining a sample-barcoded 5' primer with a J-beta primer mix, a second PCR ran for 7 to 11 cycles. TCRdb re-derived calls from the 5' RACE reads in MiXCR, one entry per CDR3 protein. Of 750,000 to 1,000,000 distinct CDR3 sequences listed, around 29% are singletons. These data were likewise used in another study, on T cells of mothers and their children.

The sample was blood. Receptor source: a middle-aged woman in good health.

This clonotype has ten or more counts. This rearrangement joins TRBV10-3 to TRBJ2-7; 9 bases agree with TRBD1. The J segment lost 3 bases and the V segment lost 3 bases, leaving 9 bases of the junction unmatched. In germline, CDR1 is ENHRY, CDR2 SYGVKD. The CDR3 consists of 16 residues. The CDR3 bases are TGTGCCATCAGTGACCCTAACAGGGGGCCTATCTACGAGCAGTACTTC. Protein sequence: CAISDPNRGPIYEQYF.

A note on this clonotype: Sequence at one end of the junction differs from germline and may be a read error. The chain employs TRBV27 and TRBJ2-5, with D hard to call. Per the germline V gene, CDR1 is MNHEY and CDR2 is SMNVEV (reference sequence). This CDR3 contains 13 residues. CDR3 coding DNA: TGTGCCGGCAGCAGCACCTACCAAGAGACCCAGTACTTC. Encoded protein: CAGSSTYQETQYF.

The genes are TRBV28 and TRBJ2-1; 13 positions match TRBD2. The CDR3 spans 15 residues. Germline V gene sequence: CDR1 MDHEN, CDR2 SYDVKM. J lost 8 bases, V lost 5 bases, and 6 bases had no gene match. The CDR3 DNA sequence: TGTGCCAGCAGTCGACTAGCGGGGGGTGTCTATGAGCAGTTCTTC. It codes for CASSRLAGGVYEQFF.

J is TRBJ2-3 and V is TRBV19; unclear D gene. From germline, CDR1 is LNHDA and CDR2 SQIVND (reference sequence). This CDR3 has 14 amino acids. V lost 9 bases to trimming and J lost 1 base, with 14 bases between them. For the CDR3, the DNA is TGTGCCAGCCAAAAGCAGTGGGGCACAGATACGCAGTATTTT. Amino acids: CASQKQWGTDTQYF.

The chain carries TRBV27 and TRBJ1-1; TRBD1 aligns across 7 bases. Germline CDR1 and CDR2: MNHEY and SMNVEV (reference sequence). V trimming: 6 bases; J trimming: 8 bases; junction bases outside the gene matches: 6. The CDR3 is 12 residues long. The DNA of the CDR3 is TGTGCCAGCAGCCACTCGGGACAGGAAGCTTTCTTT. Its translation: CASSHSGQEAFF.

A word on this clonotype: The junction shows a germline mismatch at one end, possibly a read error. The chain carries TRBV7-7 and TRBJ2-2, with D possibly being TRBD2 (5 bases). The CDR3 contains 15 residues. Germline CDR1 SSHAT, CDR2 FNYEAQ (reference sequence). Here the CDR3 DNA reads TGTGCTAGCAGCCGGGATGATTTGAACACCGGGGAGCTGTTTTTT. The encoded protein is CASSRDDLNTGELFF.

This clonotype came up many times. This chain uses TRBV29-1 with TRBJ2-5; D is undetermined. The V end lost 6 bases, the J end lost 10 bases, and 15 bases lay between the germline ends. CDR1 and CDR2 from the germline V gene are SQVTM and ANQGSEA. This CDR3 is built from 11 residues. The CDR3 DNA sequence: TGCAGCGTGGAGACTCAGAGGTTCCAGTACTTC. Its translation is CSVETQRFQYF.

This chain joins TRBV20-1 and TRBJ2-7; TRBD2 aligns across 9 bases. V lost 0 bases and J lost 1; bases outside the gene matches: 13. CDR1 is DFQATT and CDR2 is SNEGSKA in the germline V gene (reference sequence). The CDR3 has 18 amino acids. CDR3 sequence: CSARDGGLAGIMSYEQYF. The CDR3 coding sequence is TGCAGTGCTAGAGATGGAGGCCTAGCGGGGATTATGTCCTACGAGCAGTACTTC.

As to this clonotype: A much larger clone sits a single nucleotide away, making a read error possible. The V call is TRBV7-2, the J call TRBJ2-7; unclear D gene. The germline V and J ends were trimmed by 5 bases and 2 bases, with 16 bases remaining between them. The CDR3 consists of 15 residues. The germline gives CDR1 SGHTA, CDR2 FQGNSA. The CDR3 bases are TGTGCCAGCAGCCCGTCTTCCGTTAAGACCTACGAGCAGTACTTC. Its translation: CASSPSSVKTYEQYF.

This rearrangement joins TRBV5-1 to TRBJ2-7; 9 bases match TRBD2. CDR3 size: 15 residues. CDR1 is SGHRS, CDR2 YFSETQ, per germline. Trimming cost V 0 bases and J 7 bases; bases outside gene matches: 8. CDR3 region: CASSLGASGIGEQYF. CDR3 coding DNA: TGCGCCAGCAGCTTGGGGGCTAGCGGGATCGGAGAGCAGTACTTC.

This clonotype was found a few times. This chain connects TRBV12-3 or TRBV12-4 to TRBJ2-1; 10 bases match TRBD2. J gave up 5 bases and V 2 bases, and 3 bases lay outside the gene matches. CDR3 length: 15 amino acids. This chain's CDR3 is CASSLKRGGNNEQFF. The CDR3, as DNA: TGTGCCAGCAGTTTAAAGCGGGGGGGGAACAATGAGCAGTTCTTC.

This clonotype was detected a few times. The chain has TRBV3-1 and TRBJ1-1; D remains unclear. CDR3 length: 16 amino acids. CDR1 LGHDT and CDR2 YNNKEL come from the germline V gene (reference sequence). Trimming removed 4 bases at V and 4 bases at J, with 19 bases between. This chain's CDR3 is CASSPTRTGLFTEAFF. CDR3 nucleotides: TGTGCCAGCAGCCCTACCCGGACCGGCCTTTTCACTGAAGCTTTCTTT.

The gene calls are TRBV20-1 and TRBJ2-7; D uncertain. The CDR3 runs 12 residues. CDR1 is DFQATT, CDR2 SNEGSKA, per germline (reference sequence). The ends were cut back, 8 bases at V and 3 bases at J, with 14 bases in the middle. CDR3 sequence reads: CSPSGGHYEQYF. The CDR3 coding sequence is TGCAGTCCCTCGGGCGGCCACTACGAGCAGTACTTC.